Each of the 9 T cell receptor beta chains below was sequenced from the same sample in a study of T cell responses to AZD1222 COVID-19 vaccine. Generated by immunoSEQ multiplex PCR, the TCRdb table keeps only in-frame clones and is missing some. There are more than 110,000 clones in the sample; 70% to 90% occur only once, and around 3.1% lies in the top ten. Here the sequenced sample was peripheral blood, taken 28 days after the second AZD1222 dose. The receptors originated from an adult who received the AZD1222 COVID-19 vaccine.

CDR3 region: CASSQRTRDTETQYF. The CDR3 bases are TGTGCCAGCAGCCAAAGGACCCGGGACACCGAGACCCAGTACTTC. The rearrangement links TRBV3-1 (or the pseudogene TRBV3-2) to TRBJ2-5; D is possibly TRBD1 (6 bases). Trimming left V 2 bases short and J 5 bases short, with 15 bases between. The CDR3 has 15 amino acids. Germline lookup yields CDR1 LGHDT and CDR2 YNNKEL (reference sequence).

The V and J genes are TRBV18 and TRBJ1-4, with unresolved D. This CDR3 comprises 14 residues. The germline V and J ends were trimmed by 5 bases and 0 bases, with 7 bases remaining between them. CDR1 and CDR2 from the germline V gene are KGHSH and LQKENI. The CDR3 here is CASSAIATNEKLFF. CDR3 nucleotide sequence: TGTGCCAGCTCAGCAATAGCAACTAATGAAAAACTGTTTTTT. Full variable domain (missing parts from reference TRBV18 and TRBJ1-4): NAGVMQNPRHLVRRRGQEARLRCSPMKGHSHVYWYRQLPEEGLKFMVYLQKENIIDESGMPKERFSAEFPKEGPSILRIQQVVRGDSAAYFCASSAIATNEKLFFGSGTQLSVL.

The CDR3 coding sequence is TGCGCCAGCAGACCGGGACTAGCGGGGGGAGAGCAGTTCTTC. It codes for CASRPGLAGGEQFF. The genes are TRBV5-1 and TRBJ2-1; TRBD2 aligns across 15 bases. The CDR3 runs to 14 residues. Germline V gene sequence: CDR1 SGHRS, CDR2 YFSETQ. V lost 5 bases to trimming and J lost 10 bases; unmatched junction nucleotides: 4.

The chain links TRBV10-3 to TRBJ2-3, with 12 nucleotides matching TRBD2. The germline V gene encodes CDR1 ENHRY and CDR2 SYGVKD. V was pared by 10 bases and J by 2 bases, with 10 bases of the junction left unmatched. The CDR3 spans 16 residues. CDR3 nucleotides: TGTGCCAGTAAGGCTAGCGGGGGGGCCCTCACAGATACGCAGTATTTT. Translated: CASKASGGALTDTQYF.

This sequence joins TRBV7-9 and TRBJ2-7; TRBD1 or TRBD2 may be the D gene (5 bases each). The ends were cut back, 2 bases at V and 5 bases at J, with 10 bases in the middle. Germline V gives CDR1 SEHNR, CDR2 FQNEAQ (reference sequence). This CDR3 region has 13 residues. The CDR3 bases are TGTGCCAGCAGCTTAAGAGGGGCCAACGAGCAGTACTTC. This encodes CASSLRGANEQYF.

The chain combines TRBV5-6 with TRBJ2-2; 9 bases are a match to TRBD1. Germline trimming cut 4 bases from V and 4 bases from J; bases unmatched to any gene: 8. Germline values: CDR1 SGHDT, CDR2 YYEEEE. The CDR3 is 16 amino acids. The CDR3 here is CASSLLGQGPTGELFF. CDR3 coding DNA: TGTGCCAGCAGCCTCTTGGGACAGGGACCCACCGGGGAGCTGTTTTTT.

The chain couples TRBV10-3 to TRBJ2-5, with D unclear. Germline CDR1 ENHRY, CDR2 SYGVKD. V was clipped by 10 bases and J by 2 bases, with 11 bases between them. The CDR3 length is 12 residues. The DNA of the CDR3 is TGTGCCACCAGACTCACTCAAGAGACCCAGTACTTC. Protein: CATRLTQETQYF.

The genes are TRBV18 and TRBJ1-5; D is perhaps TRBD1 (6 bases). Germline V gene data show CDR1 as KGHSH and CDR2 as LQKENI. Trimming shortened V by 2 bases and J by 7 bases, and 18 bases separated the two germline ends. The CDR3 consists of 16 residues. CDR3 DNA: TGTGCCAGCTCACCAGGGGGACATACGCTGCCGCAGCCCCAGCATTTT. This gives the protein CASSPGGHTLPQPQHF.

The rearrangement uses TRBV5-6 and TRBJ2-7, with 7 nucleotides matching TRBD2. V dropped 0 bases and J dropped 3; count of bases not matched to a gene: 9. This CDR3 spans 16 amino acids. The germline gives CDR1 SGHDT, CDR2 YYEEEE. CDR3 in DNA: TGTGCCAGCAGCTTGGAGGGGCGGGAGTGGGTCTACGAGCAGTACTTC. Translation gives CASSLEGREWVYEQYF.